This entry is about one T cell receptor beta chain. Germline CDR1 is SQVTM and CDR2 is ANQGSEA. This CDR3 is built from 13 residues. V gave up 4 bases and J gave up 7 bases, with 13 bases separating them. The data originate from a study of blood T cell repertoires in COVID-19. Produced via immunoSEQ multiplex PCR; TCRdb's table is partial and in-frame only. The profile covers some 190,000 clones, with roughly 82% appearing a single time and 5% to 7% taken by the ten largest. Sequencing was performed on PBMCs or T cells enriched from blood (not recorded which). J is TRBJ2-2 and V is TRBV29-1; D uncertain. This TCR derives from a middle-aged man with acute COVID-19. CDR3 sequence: CSVGVGGGGELFF. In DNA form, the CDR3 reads TGCAGCGTTGGAGTAGGCGGCGGCGGGGAGCTGTTTTTT.